Given below is one T cell receptor (beta chain) in context. Its specificity is unknown. This entry belongs to a study of Tregs in tolerant kidney transplant recipients. Study results and caveats: Biological reproducibility was not directly addressed in this study.

There are 14 residues in the CDR3. The ends lost 6 bases at V and 7 bases at J; junction bases unmatched: 7. In germline, CDR1 is SNHLY, CDR2 FYNNEI. Produced via immunoSEQ multiplex PCR; TCRdb's table is partial and in-frame only. The sample shows 69,000 or so clones, around nine tenths of them seen only once. This sequence originates from a human donor who received a combined kidney and bone marrow transplant. The chain joins TRBV2 to TRBJ1-4; TRBD1 agrees at 8 bases. Material: CD4+ T cells from blood, obtained before the transplant. CDR3 sequence (DNA): TGTGCCAGCAGCCTGGACAGGGTGACTGAAAAACTGTTTTTT. Translated, it gives CASSLDRVTEKLFF.